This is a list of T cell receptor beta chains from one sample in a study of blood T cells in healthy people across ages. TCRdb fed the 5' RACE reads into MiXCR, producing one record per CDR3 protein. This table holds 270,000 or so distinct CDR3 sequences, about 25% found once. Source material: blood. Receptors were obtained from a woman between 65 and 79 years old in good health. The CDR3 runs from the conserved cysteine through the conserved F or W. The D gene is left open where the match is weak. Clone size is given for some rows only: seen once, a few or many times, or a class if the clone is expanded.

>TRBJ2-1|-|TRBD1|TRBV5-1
TGCGCTAGCAGCTCACAGGCAGGGGGCCGCGGCTCCTACAATGAGCAGTTCTTC
CASSSQAGGRGSYNEQFF
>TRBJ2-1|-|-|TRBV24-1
TGTGCCACCGGAACAGCGGGTGTGTCGAATGAGCAGTTCTTC
CATGTAGVSNEQFF
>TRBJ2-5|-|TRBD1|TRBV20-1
TGCAGTGCTCAATTAGCGAGACAGGGGGAGACCCAGTACTTC
CSAQLARQGETQYF
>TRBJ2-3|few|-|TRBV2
TGTGCCAGCAGCGGGAGATTAAGCACAGATACGCAGTATTTT
CASSGRLSTDTQYF
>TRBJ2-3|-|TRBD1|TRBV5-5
TGTGCCAGCAGCTCCGGGGACAGTATGAGCACAGATACGCAGTATTTT
CASSSGDSMSTDTQYF
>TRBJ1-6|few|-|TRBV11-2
TGTGCCAGCAACCTTGAGGGGGGATTCATCAATTCACCCCTCCACTTT
CASNLEGGFINSPLHF
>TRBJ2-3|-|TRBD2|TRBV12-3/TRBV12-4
TGTGCCAGCAGTTTCGGTGGGCAAACTAGCGCAGATACGCAGTATTTT
CASSFGGQTSADTQYF
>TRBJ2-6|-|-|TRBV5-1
TGCGCCAGCAGCTTGAATTCGGGTACTGGGGCCAACGTCCTGACTTTC
CASSLNSGTGANVLTF
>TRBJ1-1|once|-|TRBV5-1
TGCGCCAGCAGCTTGGTAACAGACATGAACACTGAAGCTTTCTTT
CASSLVTDMNTEAFF
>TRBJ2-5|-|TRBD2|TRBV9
TGTGCCAGCAGCTCCAGTGGGACTAGCGGATTAGAGACCCAGTACTTC
CASSSSGTSGLETQYF
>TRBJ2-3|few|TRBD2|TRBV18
TGTGCCAGCTCACCTAGTTTAGCGGGAGGAGGCGGCGATACGCAGTATTTT
CASSPSLAGGGGDTQYF
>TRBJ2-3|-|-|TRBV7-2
TGTGCCAGCAGCCCGAAGACAGACGCCCGGCGGACAGATACGCAGTATTTT
CASSPKTDARRTDTQYF
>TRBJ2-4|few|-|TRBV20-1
TGCAGTGCTAGAGATAGGGGGGGCATTCAGTACTTC
CSARDRGGIQYF
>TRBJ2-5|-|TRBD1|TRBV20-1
TGCAGTACAACCGGGACAGGGAGAGAGACCCAGTACTTC
CSTTGTGRETQYF
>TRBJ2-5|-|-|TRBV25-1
TGTGCCATCGCCGAAGGGGGCCAAGAGACCCAGTACTTC
CAIAEGGQETQYF
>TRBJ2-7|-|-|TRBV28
TGTGCCAGCAGCCCGACAGCTACTACCTACGAGCAGTACTTC
CASSPTATTYEQYF
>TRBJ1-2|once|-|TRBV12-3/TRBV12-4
TGTGCCAGCAGAATGGGCTGGGGGCAGAACTATGGCTACACCTTC
CASRMGWGQNYGYTF
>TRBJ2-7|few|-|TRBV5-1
TGCGCCAGCAGCCACGAGCACGTCTACGAGCAGTACTTC
CASSHEHVYEQYF
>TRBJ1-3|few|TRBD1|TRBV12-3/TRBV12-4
TGTGCCAGCAGCCCGGGACAGCTCGGCTCTGGAAACACCATATATTTT
CASSPGQLGSGNTIYF